This T cell receptor (beta chain) comes out of a study of monozygotic twins with inflammatory bowel disease. Findings and limits, study-wide: Reduced clonotype sharing with other individuals was observed in IBD patients relative to healthy twins, especially with disease activity.

Concerning this clonotype itself: Its antigen is currently unknown.

Reanalyzing the 5' RACE reads, TCRdb keeps one entry per CDR3 protein, without DNA. This table lists 310,000 or so distinct CDR3 sequences. CDR1 SGHVS and CDR2 FNYEAQ come from the germline V gene. The CDR3 is made up of 17 amino acids. The clonotype was recovered from a human donor with ulcerative colitis or Crohn's disease, or a healthy co-twin of an affected twin (not recorded which). The sequenced material came from blood. The chain recombines TRBV7-6 with TRBJ1-1. CDR3: CASSLGPPGGKGSEAFF.